This T cell receptor (beta chain) was documented in a study of cytomegalovirus exposure and HLA in healthy donors. Study findings and constraints: Association of a missense DCLRE1C variant with TCR beta V- and J-gene trimming was reported in a later analysis. Most observed TCR sequences were rare, whereas some public TCRs were detected in many donors.

Of note for this clone: Its target is unknown.

PCR involved 60 Vbeta and 13 Jbeta primers. Profiling relied on immunoSEQ multiplex PCR, and the TCRdb table lists in-frame clones only, not all of them. The sample holds over 150,000 clones; about 80% are singletons and the top ten take 2% to 2.5%. The length of the CDR3 is 15 residues. Germline values: CDR1 SNHLY, CDR2 FYNNEI. Germline trimming cut 6 bases from V and 6 bases from J; bases unmatched to any gene: 9. This clonotype originated in a middle-aged man in good health and CMV-seronegative. The rearrangement joins TRBV2 to TRBJ2-5; 11 bases line up with TRBD2. Sequenced input: PBMCs. Here the CDR3 reads CASRQTSGSGKTQYF. The CDR3 DNA is TGTGCCAGCAGGCAAACTAGCGGGAGTGGAAAGACCCAGTACTTC.